A single sample is the source of the 20 T cell receptor beta chains below, sequenced in a study of neoadjuvant anti-PD-1 for oral cavity cancer. Using immunoSEQ multiplex PCR, the repertoire was profiled, and TCRdb retains in-frame clones only, with some absent. The sample includes approximately 15,000 clones, about two thirds of them seen just once. The sample in question was PBMCs, obtained before nivolumab (anti-PD-1) treatment. The receptor source for this set is a person between 40 and 79 years old with oral cavity squamous cell carcinoma.

The chain employs TRBV14 and TRBJ2-7, with 9 bases aligning to TRBD1. Germline assignment: CDR1 SGHDN and CDR2 FVKESK. V dropped 1 base and J dropped 3; count of bases not matched to a gene: 1. The CDR3 runs to 14 residues. CDR3 region: CASSQGQGGYEQYF. The DNA for the CDR3 is TGTGCCAGCAGCCAAGGACAGGGGGGCTACGAGCAGTACTTC.

This clone was seen a handful of times. This sequence joins TRBV27 and TRBJ2-3; tentative D call: TRBD2 (5 bases). The CDR3 is made up of 16 amino acids. Trimming pared 5 bases from V and 0 bases from J, leaving 15 bases between. From germline, CDR1 is MNHEY and CDR2 SMNVEV (reference sequence). The CDR3 bases are TGTGCCAGCAGTCCGGGTGGCGGGCCTAGCACAGATACGCAGTATTTT. Protein sequence: CASSPGGGPSTDTQYF.

This clone was observed a handful of times. The chain has TRBV5-1 and TRBJ1-1; TRBD1 is a possible D gene (5 bases). V lost 6 bases and J 1 base, leaving 13 bases between the germline ends. CDR1 and CDR2 from the germline V gene are SGHRS and YFSETQ. This CDR3 has 14 residues. The CDR3 DNA follows: TGCGCCAGCACCCTGGGACGGAGGAACACTGAAGCTTTCTTT. This sequence encodes CASTLGRRNTEAFF.

For the CDR3, the DNA is TGTGCCACCAGCAGACAGAAAGGACTCGAAGCTTTCTTT. Translation: CATSRQKGLEAFF. This chain links TRBV15 with TRBJ1-1, with D unresolved. The CDR3 runs 13 residues. Germline V gene lookup returns CDR1 LNHNV and CDR2 YYDKDF (reference sequence). Between the trimmed V and J ends, which lost 2 bases and 8 bases, there was a span of 12 bases. The entire variable domain, with the rest obtained from reference TRBV15 and TRBJ1-1, is as follows: DAMVIQNPRYQVTQFGKPVTLSCSQTLNHNVMYWYQQKSSQAPKLLFHYYDKDFNNEADTPDNFQSRRPNTSFCFLDIRSPGLGDTAMYLCATSRQKGLEAFFGQGTRLTVV.

The V call is TRBV4-1, the J call TRBJ2-1, with D uncertain. Germline-derived CDR1 and CDR2 are MGHRA and YSYEKL. The CDR3 length is 16 residues. The germline V and J ends were trimmed by 2 bases and 1 base, with 12 bases remaining between them. DNA of the CDR3: TGCGCCAGCAGCCAATTAAACATAGTTTCCTACAATGAGCAGTTCTTC. This codes for CASSQLNIVSYNEQFF.

The chain employs TRBV7-8 and TRBJ2-7; D might be TRBD2 (7 bases). This CDR3 comprises 15 residues. The V end lost 5 bases, the J end lost 2 bases, and 16 bases lay between the germline ends. The germline CDR1 and CDR2 sequences are SGHVS and FQNEAQ. CDR3 bases: TGTGCCAGCAGCCCGGCGGGGGCGGGAACCTACGAGCAGTACTTC. Its translation is CASSPAGAGTYEQYF. Full variable domain (missing parts from reference TRBV7-8 and TRBJ2-7): GAGVSQSPRYKVAKRGQDVALRCDPISGHVSLFWYQQALGQGPEFLTYFQNEAQLDKSGLPSDRFFAERPEGSVSTLKIQRTQQEDSAVYLCASSPAGAGTYEQYFGPGTRLTVT.

The CDR3 loop reads CASSLWGLAGDDTQYF. Here the CDR3 DNA reads TGCGCCAGCAGCTTGTGGGGACTAGCGGGAGACGATACGCAGTATTTT. This chain joins TRBV5-1 and TRBJ2-3, with 14 nucleotides matching TRBD2. V was clipped by 1 base and J by 6 bases; unmatched bases: 4. Germline V gene data show CDR1 as SGHRS and CDR2 as YFSETQ. The CDR3 covers 16 residues.

The gene calls are TRBV6-6 and TRBJ1-4; no clear D gene. From germline, CDR1 is MNHNY and CDR2 SVGAGI (reference sequence). Trimming took 5 bases from V and 5 from J, leaving 12 bases between them. This CDR3 contains 14 residues. The CDR3 nucleotides read TGTGCCAGCAGTCGCCTGGAGGCGAATGAAAAACTGTTTTTT. It codes for CASSRLEANEKLFF.

This clone was found a few times. The chain uses TRBV20-1 and TRBJ1-1; D remains ambiguous. Germline V gives CDR1 DFQATT, CDR2 SNEGSKA (reference sequence). The CDR3 has 11 residues. V lost 3 bases, J lost 5 bases, and 7 bases lay in between. CDR3 DNA: TGCAGTGCTAGTTTCTTTACTGAAGCTTTCTTT. Residues: CSASFFTEAFF.

The V call is TRBV27, the J call TRBJ2-1; D might be TRBD1 or TRBD2, each matching 6 bases. The length of the CDR3 is 13 residues. CDR1 is MNHEY, CDR2 SMNVEV, per germline (reference sequence). Trimming removed 2 bases at V and 7 bases at J, with 9 bases between. In nucleotides, the CDR3 is TGTGCCAGCAGTTTAAGGGGGGCGAATGAGCAGTTCTTC. Translating it yields CASSLRGANEQFF.

This clone was seen only a few times. The rearrangement joins TRBV5-4 to TRBJ1-2; D not certain. Germline V CDR1 and CDR2: SGHNT, YYREEE (reference sequence). Between the trimmed V and J ends, which lost 0 bases and 8 bases, there was a span of 11 bases. The CDR3 is 13 amino acids. CDR3 in amino acids: CASSLDPGRGYTF. Written as DNA, the CDR3 is TGTGCCAGCAGCTTGGATCCGGGTAGGGGCTACACCTTC. The full variable domain, with the rest looked up from reference TRBV5-4 and TRBJ1-2, is ETGVTQSPTHLIKTRGQQVTLRCSSQSGHNTVSWYQQALGQGPQFIFQYYREEENGRGNFPPRFSGLQFPNYSSELNVNALELDDSALYLCASSLDPGRGYTFGSGTRLTVV.

The genes are TRBV28 and TRBJ1-2; D is unresolved. The CDR3 consists of 14 residues. Germline-derived CDR1 and CDR2 are MDHEN and SYDVKM. Trimming shortened V by 10 bases and J by 0 bases, and 15 bases separated the two germline ends. This CDR3 reads CATPRRGANYGYTF. DNA of the CDR3: TGTGCCACTCCCCGGCGGGGAGCTAACTATGGCTACACCTTC.

This clone appeared a single time. This chain uses TRBV27 with TRBJ1-5; the D gene is possibly TRBD1 (6 bases). CDR3 length: 16 residues. V dropped 0 bases and J dropped 5 bases, with 14 bases sitting between them. The germline gives CDR1 MNHEY, CDR2 SMNVEV (reference sequence). The CDR3 bases are TGTGCCAGCAGTTTATCCGGGGGGGCCGCGTATCAGCCCCAGCATTTT. Its translation is CASSLSGGAAYQPQHF.

The chain has TRBV7-3 and TRBJ2-1; D is possibly TRBD2 (6 bases). Germline CDR1 SGHTA, CDR2 FQGTGA. This CDR3 spans 14 amino acids. V was clipped by 0 bases and J by 6 bases, with 9 bases between them. CDR3 in amino acids: CASSLTGSGNEQFF. CDR3 bases: TGTGCCAGCAGCTTAACGGGTAGCGGCAATGAGCAGTTCTTC.

This rearrangement joins TRBV2 to TRBJ2-3, with a possible D match to TRBD2 (6 bases). V lost 7 bases and J 6 bases, leaving 20 bases between the germline ends. This CDR3 is built from 15 residues. Germline V gives CDR1 SNHLY, CDR2 FYNNEI. Written as DNA, the CDR3 is TGTGCCAGCAAGGTCCCTACTCGCGGGGCGGATACGCAGTATTTT. Translation gives CASKVPTRGADTQYF.

The chain employs TRBV14 and TRBJ1-2, with 8 bases aligning to TRBD1. In germline, CDR1 is SGHDN, CDR2 FVKESK. The CDR3 is made up of 15 amino acids. Germline trimming cut 4 bases from V and 4 bases from J; bases unmatched to any gene: 8. Written as DNA, the CDR3 is TGTGCCAGCAGCCCGGGACAGGAACGACTCTATGGCTACACCTTC. It codes for CASSPGQERLYGYTF.

This clone showed up just once. V usage is TRBV25-1 and J usage is TRBJ1-5; 8 nucleotides match TRBD1. The germline V gene has CDR1 MGHDK and CDR2 SYGVNS. J was trimmed by 7 bases and V by 8 bases; bases with no gene match: 13. The CDR3 has 15 residues. The chain's CDR3 is CASQNSQGAGQPQHF. CDR3 in DNA: TGTGCCAGCCAAAACTCCCAGGGGGCGGGCCAGCCCCAGCATTTT.

The V and J genes are TRBV6-1 and TRBJ1-2, with D perhaps TRBD1 (6 bases). Per the germline V gene, CDR1 is MNHNS and CDR2 is SASEGT. There are 14 residues in the CDR3. Trimming took 5 bases from V and 4 from J, leaving 14 bases between them. The CDR3 bases are TGTGCCAGCAGTTCTAAGACAGGACTCTATGGCTACACCTTC. It yields the protein CASSSKTGLYGYTF.

This clone came up a few times. V gene TRBV7-9 combines with J gene TRBJ2-7, with TRBD2 matching over 8 bases. This CDR3 contains 13 residues. Germline assignment: CDR1 SEHNR and CDR2 FQNEAQ (reference sequence). Trimming at V came to 4 bases and at J to 4 bases, leaving 3 bases not matched to a gene. The CDR3 nucleotides read TGTGCCAGCAGCTCGACTAGCGCTTACGAGCAGTACTTC. Translating it yields CASSSTSAYEQYF.

The chain links TRBV27 to TRBJ2-1; 8 bases agree with TRBD2. Germline CDR1 reads MNHEY; CDR2 reads SMNVEV (reference sequence). The V and J ends lost 3 bases and 9 bases, in that order; junction bases with no gene match: 13. The CDR3 is 16 residues long. The CDR3 DNA reads TGTGCCAGCAGTTTTATCTCTCCGACTAGCGTGAGTGAGCAGTTCTTC. It encodes CASSFISPTSVSEQFF.